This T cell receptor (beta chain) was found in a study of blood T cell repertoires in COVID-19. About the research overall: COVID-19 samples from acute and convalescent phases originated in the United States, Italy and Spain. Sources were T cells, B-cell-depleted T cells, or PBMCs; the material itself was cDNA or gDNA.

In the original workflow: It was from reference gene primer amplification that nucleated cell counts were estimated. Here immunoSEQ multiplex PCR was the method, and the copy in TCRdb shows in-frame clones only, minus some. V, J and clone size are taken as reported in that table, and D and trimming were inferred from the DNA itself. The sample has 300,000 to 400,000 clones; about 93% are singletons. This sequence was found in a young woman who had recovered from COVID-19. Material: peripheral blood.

Here the CDR3 DNA reads TGTGCCAGCAGCCGGGACAGGGGAGGCAATCAGCCCCAGCATTTT. Its translation: CASSRDRGGNQPQHF. The chain employs TRBV5-6 and TRBJ1-5; TRBD1 matches 10 bases. The trim removed 4 bases at V and 2 bases at J, leaving 3 bases unmatched. Looked up from germline, CDR1 is SGHDT and CDR2 is YYEEEE. The CDR3 has 15 amino acids.